A selection of T cell receptor beta chains follows, all from one sample in a study of blood T cell repertoires in COVID-19. Here immunoSEQ multiplex PCR was the method, and the copy in TCRdb shows in-frame clones only, minus some. The table has 40,000 or so clones, 70% to 90% seen once. The sequenced sample consisted of peripheral blood. These receptors originate from a man between 50 and 59 years old with active COVID-19. Both conserved end residues are part of each CDR3. A D gene is named only where the DNA matches it firmly. Expanded clones get a size class; other rows say once, few or many, or leave the size out.

j_call | v_call | d_call | clone_size | cdr3_nt | cdr3_aa
TRBJ2-1 | TRBV11-1 | TRBD2 | - | TGTGCCAGCAGCTTAGGACTAGCGGGGCTGGATGAGCAGTTCTTC | CASSLGLAGLDEQFF
TRBJ2-1 | TRBV28 | - | - | TGTGCCAGCAAAATTACAAATGAGCAGTTCTTC | CASKITNEQFF
TRBJ2-4 | TRBV7-9 | - | - | TGTGCCAGCAGCTCTCGGGAGGCCAAAAACATTCAGTACTTC | CASSSREAKNIQYF
TRBJ1-1 | TRBV20-1 | - | - | TGCAGTGCTAGAGATCCCCTTAAAGCTTTCTTT | CSARDPLKAFF
TRBJ1-1 | TRBV19 | - | once | TGTGCCAGTAGTAGACAGGCTGAAGCTTTCTTT | CASSRQAEAFF
TRBJ1-2 | TRBV4-1 | TRBD1 | - | TGCGCCAGCAGCCAAGATCCAGGACAGGGCGGTTATGGCTACACCTTC | CASSQDPGQGGYGYTF
TRBJ1-1 | TRBV30 | TRBD1 | - | TGTGCCTGCGCAGGACAGGGAATTACTGAAGCTTTCTTT | CACAGQGITEAFF
TRBJ2-5 | TRBV9 | TRBD2 | - | TGTGCCAGCAGCGTAGGAGGAAGCGGGGGGCTCCAAGAGACCCAGTACTTC | CASSVGGSGGLQETQYF
TRBJ2-1 | TRBV5-1 | - | - | TGCGCCAGCAGCTGGGGCGGGACCTACAATGAGCAGTTCTTC | CASSWGGTYNEQFF
TRBJ1-6 | TRBV9 | - | - | TGTGCCAGCAGCGTAGATGGGGGCCGATCACCCCTCCACTTT | CASSVDGGRSPLHF
TRBJ2-2 | TRBV5-4 | TRBD1 | - | TGTGCCAGCACGACAGGGGGCGCGGGGACCGGGGAGCTGTTTTTT | CASTTGGAGTGELFF
TRBJ1-5 | TRBV9 | - | - | TGTGCCAGCAGCACAACAGGAAATAGCAATCAGCCCCAGCATTTT | CASSTTGNSNQPQHF
TRBJ1-4 | TRBV7-8 | TRBD1 | - | TGTGCCAGCACACGGACAGGAGGGAATGAAAAACTGTTTTTT | CASTRTGGNEKLFF
TRBJ2-7 | TRBV27 | TRBD2 | - | TGTGCCAGCAGTCCAAGGACTAGCGGGGACCCCTACGAGCAGTACTTC | CASSPRTSGDPYEQYF
TRBJ1-6 | TRBV27 | - | - | TGTGCCAGCAGTTTAAAACGGGGTAATTCACCCCTCCACTTT | CASSLKRGNSPLHF
TRBJ2-7 | TRBV2 | - | - | TGTGCCAGCAGTGAGGGGGACACTGGCAACTCCTACGAGCAGTACTTC | CASSEGDTGNSYEQYF
TRBJ2-1 | TRBV11-2 | TRBD2 | - | TGTGCCAGCAGCCGGGGACTAGCGGGAGGTGAGCAGTTCTTC | CASSRGLAGGEQFF
TRBJ2-3 | TRBV24-1 | TRBD2 | - | TGTGCCACCAGTGATCCTTCTTGGCGGGAGACAGATACGCAGTATTTT | CATSDPSWRETDTQYF
TRBJ1-6 | TRBV18 | TRBD1 | - | TGTGCCAGCTCACCCCGGGACAGAAATAATTCACCCCTCCACTTT | CASSPRDRNNSPLHF
TRBJ2-3 | TRBV9 | - | - | TGTGCCAGCAGCACCGACACGTTTCCCACAGATACGCAGTATTTT | CASSTDTFPTDTQYF
TRBJ1-1 | TRBV5-6 | TRBD1 | - | TGTGCCAGCAGCTTGGCTAGGGGGCCGAACACTGAAGCTTTCTTT | CASSLARGPNTEAFF
TRBJ2-7 | TRBV7-2 | TRBD1 | - | TGTGCCAGCAGCTTAATGGGACAGGCTGCCTACGAGCAGTACTTC | CASSLMGQAAYEQYF
TRBJ1-1 | TRBV3-1/TRBV3-2 | TRBD1 | - | TGTGCCAGCAGCCATACAGGGGTAGCTTTCTTT | CASSHTGVAFF
TRBJ1-4 | TRBV7-9 | - | - | TGTGCCAGCAGCTTTATGGCAGGGGACGAAAAACTGTTTTTT | CASSFMAGDEKLFF
TRBJ2-1 | TRBV4-2 | - | medium-sized | TGTGCCAGCAGCCAAGGCCCAGCGGAGGGTTACAATGAGCAGTTCTTC | CASSQGPAEGYNEQFF
TRBJ1-2 | TRBV7-9 | - | few | TGTGCCAGCAGCGAGGACTATGGCTACACCTTC | CASSEDYGYTF
TRBJ2-3 | TRBV6-6 | TRBD2 | - | TGTGCCAGCAGTTACCCGCAAGCGGGAGCAGATACGCAGTATTTT | CASSYPQAGADTQYF
TRBJ1-5 | TRBV27 | TRBD1 | few | TGTGCCAGCAGACCTACCGACAGGGGTAAAAATCAGCCCCAGCATTTT | CASRPTDRGKNQPQHF
TRBJ2-5 | TRBV4-2 | TRBD2 | - | TGTGCCAGCAGCCAAGATGGATGGGGGGGTCAGGAGACCCAGTACTTC | CASSQDGWGGQETQYF
TRBJ2-3 | TRBV5-4 | TRBD2 | - | TGTGCCAGCAGCTCGCGACTAGCGGGCAGTCCAGATACGCAGTATTTT | CASSSRLAGSPDTQYF
TRBJ2-2 | TRBV9 | TRBD2 | - | TGTGCCAGCAGCGTAGACGGGAGGACCGGGGAGCTGTTTTTT | CASSVDGRTGELFF
TRBJ2-2 | TRBV19 | TRBD1 | - | TGTGCCAGTAGTGGACAGGGAAGCACCGGGGAGCTGTTTTTT | CASSGQGSTGELFF
TRBJ1-5 | TRBV28 | - | few | TGTGCCAGCAGACTAGGCGGTCAGCCCCAGCATTTT | CASRLGGQPQHF
TRBJ2-1 | TRBV10-3 | - | - | TGTGCCATCAGAACGGATACAGGAGAATTCAATGAGCAGTTCTTC | CAIRTDTGEFNEQFF
TRBJ2-1 | TRBV7-7 | - | - | TGTGCTAGCAGCCCACACCGGGACTTGAACCGCAATGAGCAGTTCTTC | CASSPHRDLNRNEQFF
TRBJ2-5 | TRBV18 | - | - | TGTGCCAGTCACGGAGGTTTATCTGAGACCCAGTACTTC | CASHGGLSETQYF
TRBJ2-5 | TRBV7-3 | - | - | TGTGCCAGCAGCCAAACAGGGCAAGAGACCCAGTACTTC | CASSQTGQETQYF
TRBJ1-3 | TRBV24-1 | - | - | TGTGCCACCAGTGCGGGGACACCCGGAAACACCATATATTTT | CATSAGTPGNTIYF
TRBJ1-4 | TRBV27 | - | - | TGTGCCAGCCACGGACGGACACCCAATGAAAAACTGTTTTTT | CASHGRTPNEKLFF
TRBJ2-1 | TRBV28 | TRBD2 | - | TGTGCCAGCAAAGGGACTAGCGGGACCTATGAGCAGTTCTTC | CASKGTSGTYEQFF
TRBJ1-5 | TRBV12-3/TRBV12-4 | - | few | TGTGCCAGCAGTTGGAGGGATCAACAGCCCCAGCATTTT | CASSWRDQQPQHF
TRBJ2-3 | TRBV15 | - | - | TGTGCCACCAGCAGAGATGCAGGGGCAGATACGCAGTATTTT | CATSRDAGADTQYF
TRBJ2-1 | TRBV18 | - | - | TGTGCCAGCTCACCTCCCGCGGGCAATGAGCAGTTCTTC | CASSPPAGNEQFF